What follows describes a single T cell receptor (beta chain). Its target is unknown. These data belong to a study of brain T cells in children with intractable seizures. Clones were sequenced by immunoSEQ multiplex PCR, and TCRdb holds only the in-frame ones, with some missing. The sample yields approximately 41,000 clones, approximately 90% seen once. Study-wide findings and caveats: Clones missing pre-surgery may reflect undersampling of that blood sample.

V was cut by 0 bases and J by 3 bases, with 3 bases left in between. This CDR3 region has 13 residues. Germline CDR1 and CDR2: SGHTA and FQGTGA. The chain combines TRBV7-3 with TRBJ1-3; D not resolved. The sequence was obtained from a girl aged 2 to 10 with tuberous sclerosis and intractable seizures. Sequences were derived from peripheral blood, sampled at surgery. The CDR3 DNA reads TGTGCCAGCAGCTTAACGGTTGGAAACACCATATATTTT. This codes for CASSLTVGNTIYF.